This T cell receptor beta chain was sequenced in a study of blood T cell repertoires in COVID-19. Study as a whole: PBMCs, B-cell-depleted T cells, or T cells were the source of the cDNA or gDNA that made up the material.

The V gene's germline CDR1 is MDHEN and CDR2 SYDVKM. V was pared by 4 bases and J by 5 bases, with 12 bases between. The CDR3 runs 15 residues. In the source study's methods: Reference gene primer amplification yielded estimated nucleated cell counts. Clones were read by immunoSEQ multiplex PCR, and TCRdb kept only the in-frame ones, dropping some. The DNA was the basis for D and trimming; V, J and clone size are from that table. The profile shows 300,000 to 450,000 clones, over 75% of them singletons. This chain links TRBV28 with TRBJ1-6, with D perhaps matching TRBD1 (5 bases). The specimen was peripheral blood. The TCR sequence derives from a young woman with COVID-19, enrolled during active disease. CDR3: CASSSGSPNNSPLHF. In DNA form, the CDR3 reads TGTGCCAGCAGTTCAGGGTCACCCAATAATTCACCCCTCCACTTT.